This T cell receptor beta chain is from a study of blood T cell repertoires in COVID-19. At the level of the study: Material from acute and convalescent COVID-19 was sourced from the United States, Italy and Spain.

V shed 5 bases, J shed 7 bases, and the junction held 14 bases outside the gene matches. In germline, CDR1 is LGHDT, CDR2 YNNKEL (reference sequence). CDR3 size: 16 residues. Data came from immunoSEQ multiplex PCR; TCRdb stores just in-frame clones and leaves some out. Of roughly 80,000 clones in the sample, about 78% were seen once. The rearrangement links TRBV3-1 (or the pseudogene TRBV3-2) to TRBJ2-1; 7 bases align to TRBD2. The TCR was taken from a human donor in a cohort sampled during active COVID-19. Sequenced: peripheral blood. The CDR3 DNA reads as TGTGCCAGCAGCGACTATTGGGAGCGGGGTGAAAATGAGCAGTTCTTC. This codes for CASSDYWERGENEQFF.